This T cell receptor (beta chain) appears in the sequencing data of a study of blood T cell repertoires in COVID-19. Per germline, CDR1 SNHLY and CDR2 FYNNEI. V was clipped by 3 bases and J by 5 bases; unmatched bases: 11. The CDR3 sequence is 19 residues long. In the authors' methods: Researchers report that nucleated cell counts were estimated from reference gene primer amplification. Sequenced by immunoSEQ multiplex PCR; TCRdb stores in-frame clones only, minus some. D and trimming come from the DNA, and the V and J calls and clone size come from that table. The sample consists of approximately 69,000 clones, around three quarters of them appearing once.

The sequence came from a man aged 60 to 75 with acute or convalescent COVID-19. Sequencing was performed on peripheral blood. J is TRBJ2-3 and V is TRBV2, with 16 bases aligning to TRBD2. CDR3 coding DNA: TGTGCCAGCAGTGATTTACCGGGACTAGCGGGGGGGACGGAAGATACGCAGTATTTT. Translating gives CASSDLPGLAGGTEDTQYF.